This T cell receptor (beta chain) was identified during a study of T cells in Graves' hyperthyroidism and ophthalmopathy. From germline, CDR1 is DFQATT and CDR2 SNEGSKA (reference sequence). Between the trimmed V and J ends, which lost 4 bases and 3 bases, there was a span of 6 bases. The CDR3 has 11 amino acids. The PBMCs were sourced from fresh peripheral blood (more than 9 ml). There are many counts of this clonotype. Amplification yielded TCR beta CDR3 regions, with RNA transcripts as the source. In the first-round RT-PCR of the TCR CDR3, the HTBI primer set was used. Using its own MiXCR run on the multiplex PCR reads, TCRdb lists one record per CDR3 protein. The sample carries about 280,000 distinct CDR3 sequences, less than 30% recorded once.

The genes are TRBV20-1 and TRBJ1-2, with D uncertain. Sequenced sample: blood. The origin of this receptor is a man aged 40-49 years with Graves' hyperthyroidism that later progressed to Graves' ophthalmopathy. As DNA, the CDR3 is TGCAGTGCTATAAGGGACTATGGCTACACCTTC. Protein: CSAIRDYGYTF.